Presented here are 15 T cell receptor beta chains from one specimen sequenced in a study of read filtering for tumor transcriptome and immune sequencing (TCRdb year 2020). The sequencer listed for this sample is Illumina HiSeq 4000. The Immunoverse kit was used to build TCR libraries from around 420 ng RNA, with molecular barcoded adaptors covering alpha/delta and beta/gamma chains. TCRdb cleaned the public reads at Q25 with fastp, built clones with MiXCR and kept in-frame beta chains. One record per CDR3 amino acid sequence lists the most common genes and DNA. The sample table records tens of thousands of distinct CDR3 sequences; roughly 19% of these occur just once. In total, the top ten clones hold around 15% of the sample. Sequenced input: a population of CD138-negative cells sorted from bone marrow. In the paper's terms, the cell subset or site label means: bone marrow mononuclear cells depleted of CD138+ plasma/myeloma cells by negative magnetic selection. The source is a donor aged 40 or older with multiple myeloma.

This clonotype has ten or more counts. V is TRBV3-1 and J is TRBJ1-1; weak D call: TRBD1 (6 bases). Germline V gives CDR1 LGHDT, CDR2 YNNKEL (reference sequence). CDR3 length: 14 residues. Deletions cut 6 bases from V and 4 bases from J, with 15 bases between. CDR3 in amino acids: CASSGGGRVTEAFF. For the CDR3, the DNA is TGTGCCAGCAGTGGAGGGGGGCGAGTCACTGAAGCTTTCTTT.

CDR3 sequence (DNA): TGTGCCAGCTCACCAGTGGGCTCAAATCAGCCCCAGCATTTT. This sequence encodes CASSPVGSNQPQHF. The chain links TRBV18 to TRBJ1-5; D unclear. The germline V gene encodes CDR1 KGHSH and CDR2 LQKENI. Deletions cut 2 bases from V and 4 bases from J, with 9 bases between. The CDR3 length is 14 residues.

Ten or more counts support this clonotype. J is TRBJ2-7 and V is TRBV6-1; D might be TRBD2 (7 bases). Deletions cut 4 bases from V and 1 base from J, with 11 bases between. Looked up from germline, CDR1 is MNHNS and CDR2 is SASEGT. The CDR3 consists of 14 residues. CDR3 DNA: TGTGCCAGCAGTGTCGGGGGGCTATCCTACGAGCAGTACTTC. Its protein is CASSVGGLSYEQYF.

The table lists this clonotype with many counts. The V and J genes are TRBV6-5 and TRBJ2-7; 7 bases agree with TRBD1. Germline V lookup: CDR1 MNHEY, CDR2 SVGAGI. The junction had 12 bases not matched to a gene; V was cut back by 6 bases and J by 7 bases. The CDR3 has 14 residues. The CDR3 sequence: CASRGPFQGEEQYF. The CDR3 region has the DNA TGTGCCAGCAGGGGACCTTTTCAGGGGGAGGAGCAGTACTTC.

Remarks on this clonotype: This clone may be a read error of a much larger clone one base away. The CDR3 DNA follows: TGTGCCAGCAGCTCTAAGATACGCCCTGGGGCCAACGTCCTGACTTTC. It encodes CASSSKIRPGANVLTF. The chain uses TRBV7-2 and TRBJ2-6; no clear D. Germline CDR1 SGHTA, CDR2 FQGNSA. This CDR3 region has 16 residues. Deletions cut 4 bases from V and 2 bases from J, with 12 bases between.

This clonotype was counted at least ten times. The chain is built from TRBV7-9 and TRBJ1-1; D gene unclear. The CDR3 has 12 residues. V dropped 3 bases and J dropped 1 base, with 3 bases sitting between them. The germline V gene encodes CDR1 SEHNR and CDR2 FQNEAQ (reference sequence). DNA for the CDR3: TGTGCCAGCAGCTTCCCGAACACTGAAGCTTTCTTT. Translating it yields CASSFPNTEAFF.

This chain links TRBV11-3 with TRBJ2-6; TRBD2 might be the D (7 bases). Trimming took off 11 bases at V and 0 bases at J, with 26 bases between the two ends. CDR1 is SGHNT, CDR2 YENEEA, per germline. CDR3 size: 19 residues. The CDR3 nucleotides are TGTGCCGGCACCCAAAGTGCACGACGGGGGGCCTCTGGGGCCAACGTCCTGACTTTC. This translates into CAGTQSARRGASGANVLTF.

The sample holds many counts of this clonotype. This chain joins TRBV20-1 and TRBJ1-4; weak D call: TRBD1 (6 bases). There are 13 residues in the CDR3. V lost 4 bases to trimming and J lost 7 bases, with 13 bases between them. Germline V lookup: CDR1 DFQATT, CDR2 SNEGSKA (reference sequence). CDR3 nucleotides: TGCAGTGCTAAGATCGGACAGCTTGAAAAACTGTTTTTT. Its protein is CSAKIGQLEKLFF.

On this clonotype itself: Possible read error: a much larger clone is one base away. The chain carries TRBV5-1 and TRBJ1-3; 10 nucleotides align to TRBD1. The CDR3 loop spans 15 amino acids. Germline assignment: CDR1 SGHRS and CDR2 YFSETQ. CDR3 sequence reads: CASMSGTGVGNTKYF. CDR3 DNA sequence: TGCGCCAGCATGTCCGGGACAGGGGTTGGAAACACCAAATATTTT.

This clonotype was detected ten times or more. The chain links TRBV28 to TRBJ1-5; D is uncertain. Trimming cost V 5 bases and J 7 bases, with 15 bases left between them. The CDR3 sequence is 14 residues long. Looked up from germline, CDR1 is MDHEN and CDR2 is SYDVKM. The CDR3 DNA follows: TGTGCCAGCAGTCCCGTAGGGTTGGGGCAGCCCCAGCATTTT. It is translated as CASSPVGLGQPQHF.

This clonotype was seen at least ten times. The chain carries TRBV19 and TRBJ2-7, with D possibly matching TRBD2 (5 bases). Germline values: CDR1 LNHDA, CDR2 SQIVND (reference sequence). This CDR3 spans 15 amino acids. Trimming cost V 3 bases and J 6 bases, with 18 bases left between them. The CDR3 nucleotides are TGTGCCAGTAGTATGGAAAGGAGTAGCGTCTCCGAGCAGTACTTC. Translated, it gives CASSMERSSVSEQYF.

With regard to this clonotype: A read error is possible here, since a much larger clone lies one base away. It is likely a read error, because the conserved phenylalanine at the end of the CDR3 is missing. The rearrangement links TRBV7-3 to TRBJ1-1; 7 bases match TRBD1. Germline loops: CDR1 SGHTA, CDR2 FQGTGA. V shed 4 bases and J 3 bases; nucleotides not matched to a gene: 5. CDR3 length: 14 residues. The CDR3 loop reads CASSSQGQDTEAFL. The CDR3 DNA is TGTGCCAGCAGCTCCCAAGGACAGGACACTGAAGCTTTCCTT.

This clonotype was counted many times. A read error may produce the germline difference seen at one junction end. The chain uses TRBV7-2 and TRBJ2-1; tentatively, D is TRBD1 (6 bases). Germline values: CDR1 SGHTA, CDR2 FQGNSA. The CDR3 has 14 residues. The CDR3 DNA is TGTGCCGGCAGCTTAGATAACAGGGTACATGAGCAGTTCTTC. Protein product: CAGSLDNRVHEQFF.

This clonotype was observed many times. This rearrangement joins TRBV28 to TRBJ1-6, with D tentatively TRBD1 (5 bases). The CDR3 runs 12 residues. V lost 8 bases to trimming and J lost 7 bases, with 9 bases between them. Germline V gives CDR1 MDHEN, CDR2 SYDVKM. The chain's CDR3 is CASGTLNSPLHF. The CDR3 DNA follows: TGTGCCAGCGGGACTTTAAATTCACCCCTCCACTTT. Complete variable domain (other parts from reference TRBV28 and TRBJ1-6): DVKVTQSSRYLVKRTGEKVFLECVQDMDHENMFWYRQDPGLGLRLIYFSYDVKMKEKGDIPEGYSVSREKKERFSLILESASTNQTSMYLCASGTLNSPLHFGNGTRLTVT.

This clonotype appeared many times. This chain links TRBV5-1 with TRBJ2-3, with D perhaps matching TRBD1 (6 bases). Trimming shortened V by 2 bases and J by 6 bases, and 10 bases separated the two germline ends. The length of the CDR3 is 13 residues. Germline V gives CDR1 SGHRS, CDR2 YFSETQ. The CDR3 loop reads CASSFYRADTQYF. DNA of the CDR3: TGCGCCAGCAGCTTTTACAGGGCCGATACGCAGTATTTT.